This T cell receptor (beta chain) was recorded in a study of early T cells in non-severe SARS-CoV-2 infection. Per the germline V gene, CDR1 is SQVTM and CDR2 is ANQGSEA. V lost 3 bases and J 0 bases, leaving 10 bases between the germline ends. CDR3 length: 14 amino acids. MiXCR, run by TCRdb on the 5' RACE reads, gives a single entry per CDR3 protein. The sample comprises more than 95,000 distinct CDR3 sequences, 8% to 13% of which are singletons, and roughly 4.5% rests with the top ten. The TCR comes from an adult who was a healthcare worker with PCR-confirmed SARS-CoV-2 infection or an uninfected control (not recorded which). The sequences come from whole blood, collected at baseline. The chain couples TRBV29-1 to TRBJ2-3, with a tentative D call TRBD2 (5 bases). CDR3 sequence reads: CSVDASSSTDTQYF. In nucleotides, the CDR3 is TGCAGCGTTGATGCTAGCAGTAGCACAGATACGCAGTATTTT.